The 9 T cell receptor beta chains below come from one sample, sequenced in a study of T-cell memory formation after mild COVID-19. TCRdb redid the calling of the 5' RACE reads with MiXCR, one entry per CDR3 protein. The data show 400,000 to 450,000 distinct CDR3 sequences, about a sixth seen once. What was sequenced was PBMCs or a T cell subset sorted from them (not recorded which). These receptors were collected from a man aged 18 to 30 who had mild COVID-19 (a few samples of this study predate the infection). Cell type and time point are not known.

This chain joins TRBV18 and TRBJ2-3; D gene ambiguous. Per the germline V gene, CDR1 is KGHSH and CDR2 is LQKENI. V was cut by 6 bases and J by 2 bases, with 15 bases left in between. The CDR3 is 15 residues long. The CDR3 DNA is TGTGCCAGCTCGGTGACCTTATCTTCCACAGATACGCAGTATTTT. Amino acids: CASSVTLSSTDTQYF.

This clonotype was found a few times. The chain links TRBV12-3 or TRBV12-4 to TRBJ2-7, with D hard to call. The CDR3 length is 12 residues. V was pared by 6 bases and J by 3 bases, with 9 bases between. The CDR3 coding sequence is TGTGCCAGCAGGCAGAACTTCTACGAGCAGTACTTC. Protein product: CASRQNFYEQYF.

The chain recombines TRBV4-3 with TRBJ2-1; tentative D call: TRBD2 (7 bases). The CDR3 loop spans 17 amino acids. Germline CDR1 reads LGHNA; CDR2 reads YSLEER. The ends were cut back, 0 bases at V and 7 bases at J, with 19 bases in the middle. The CDR3 DNA reads TGCGCCAGCAGCCAAGATTTAGGGGGGGTGACTGGAAATGAGCAGTTCTTC. This codes for CASSQDLGGVTGNEQFF.

This clonotype was seen more than once but under ten times. The chain combines TRBV19 with TRBJ1-1; the D gene is possibly TRBD1 (5 bases). CDR1 LNHDA and CDR2 SQIVND come from the germline V gene (reference sequence). There are 14 residues in the CDR3. Trimming left V 5 bases short and J 1 base short, with 11 bases between. In nucleotides, the CDR3 is TGTGCCAGTAGTTTGGTGACAGCGAACACTGAAGCTTTCTTT. Its protein product is CASSLVTANTEAFF.

The CDR3 DNA is TGTGCCAGCAGCAGCCGGGAAAGGGACTACGAGCAGTACGTC. Its protein is CASSSRERDYEQYV. V gene TRBV7-8 combines with J gene TRBJ2-7, with a tentative D call TRBD2 (5 bases). The germline V gene encodes CDR1 SGHVS and CDR2 FQNEAQ. Trimming left V 5 bases short and J 3 bases short, with 14 bases between. The CDR3 runs to 14 residues.

The sample holds a few counts of this clonotype. The chain links TRBV2 to TRBJ2-5; 8 bases are a match to TRBD2. J lost 5 bases, V lost 0 bases, and 11 bases had no gene match. The CDR3 spans 17 residues. Germline lookup yields CDR1 SNHLY and CDR2 FYNNEI. The CDR3, as DNA: TGTGCCAGCAGTGAAGCGCTTCGGGGGGGATTCGGCGAGACCCAGTACTTC. Protein: CASSEALRGGFGETQYF.

This rearrangement joins TRBV6-2 or TRBV6-3 to TRBJ2-7, with D possibly TRBD1 on 5 matching bases. The CDR3 covers 15 residues. Germline V lookup: CDR1 MNHEY, CDR2 SVGEGT. Trimming cost V 5 bases and J 4 bases, with 18 bases left between them. The chain's CDR3 is CASSADKRARYEQYV. The DNA of the CDR3 is TGTGCCAGCAGTGCGGACAAGCGCGCCCGATACGAGCAGTACGTC.

The genes are TRBV2 and TRBJ2-3; no definite D call. In germline, CDR1 is SNHLY, CDR2 FYNNEI. The V end lost 3 bases, the J end lost 2 bases, and 12 bases lay between the germline ends. This CDR3 region has 15 residues. The CDR3 sequence: CASSDRDWVTDTQYF. The CDR3 nucleotides read TGTGCCAGCAGTGATAGGGATTGGGTCACAGATACGCAGTATTTT. Variable domain in full (rest from reference TRBV2 and TRBJ2-3): EPEVTQTPSHQVTQMGQEVILRCVPISNHLYFYWYRQILGQKVEFLVSFYNNEISEKSEIFDDQFSVERPDGSNFTLKIRSTKLEDSAMYFCASSDRDWVTDTQYFGPGTRLTVL.

The J gene is TRBJ1-3, the V gene TRBV19; TRBD1 aligns across 7 bases. V lost 6 bases, J lost 0 bases, and 17 bases stayed unmatched. This CDR3 region has 19 residues. Germline V gives CDR1 LNHDA, CDR2 SQIVND (reference sequence). In nucleotides, the CDR3 is TGTGCCAGTAGCGTAACCGTGGGACAGTACCGATCCTCTGGAAACACCATATATTTT. This codes for CASSVTVGQYRSSGNTIYF.